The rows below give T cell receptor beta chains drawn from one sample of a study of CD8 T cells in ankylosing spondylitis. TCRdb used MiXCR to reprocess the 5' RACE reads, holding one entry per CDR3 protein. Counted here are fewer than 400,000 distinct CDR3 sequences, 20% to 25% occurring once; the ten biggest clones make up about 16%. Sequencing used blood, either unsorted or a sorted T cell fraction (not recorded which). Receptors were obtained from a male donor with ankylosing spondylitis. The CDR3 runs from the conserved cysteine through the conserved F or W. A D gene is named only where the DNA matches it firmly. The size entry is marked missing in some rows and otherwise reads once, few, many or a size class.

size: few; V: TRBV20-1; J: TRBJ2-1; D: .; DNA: TGCAGTGCTAGTAAAGCGCTAGCGTCTTACAATGAGCAGTTCTTC; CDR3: CSASKALASYNEQFF
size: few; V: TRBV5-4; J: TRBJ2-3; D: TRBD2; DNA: TGTGCCAGCAGCTCTAGCGGAGGAGGCACCGATACGCAGTATTTT; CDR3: CASSSSGGGTDTQYF
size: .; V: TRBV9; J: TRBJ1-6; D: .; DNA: TGTGCCAGCAGCGCCGGGGGGAATTCACCCCTCCACTTT; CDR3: CASSAGGNSPLHF
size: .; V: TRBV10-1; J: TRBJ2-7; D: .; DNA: TGCGCCAGCAGTGAGTCAGCAGGGGCGGTTTACGAGCAGTACTTC; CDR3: CASSESAGAVYEQYF
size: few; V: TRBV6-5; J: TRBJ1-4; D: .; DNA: TGTGCCAGCAGTTCCAGGTCGGCAACTAATGAAAAACTGTTTTTT; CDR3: CASSSRSATNEKLFF
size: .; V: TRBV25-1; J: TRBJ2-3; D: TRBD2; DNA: TGTGCCAGCAGTGACCAACTAGCGGGAAAAACAGATACGCAGTATTTT; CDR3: CASSDQLAGKTDTQYF
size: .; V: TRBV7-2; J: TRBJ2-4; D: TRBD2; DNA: TGTGCCAGCAGCTCAGGACTAGCGGGAGGGCCGGGGTACATTCAGTACTTC; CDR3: CASSSGLAGGPGYIQYF
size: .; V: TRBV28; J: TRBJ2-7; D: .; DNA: TGTGCCAGCAGTCTAGCCCCTGCCGGGAGAAACTACGAGCAGTACTTC; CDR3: CASSLAPAGRNYEQYF
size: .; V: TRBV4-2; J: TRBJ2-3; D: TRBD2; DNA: TGTGCCAGCAGCCGGGATCTAGCGGGAGATGGAGATACGCAGTATTTT; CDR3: CASSRDLAGDGDTQYF
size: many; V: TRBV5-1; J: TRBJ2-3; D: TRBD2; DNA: TGCGCCAGCAGCTTTAGCGGGAGAGGGGATACGCAGTATTTT; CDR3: CASSFSGRGDTQYF
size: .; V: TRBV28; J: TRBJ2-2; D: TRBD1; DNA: TGTGCCAGCAAACAGGGGGATAACACCGGGGAGCTGTTTTTT; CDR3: CASKQGDNTGELFF
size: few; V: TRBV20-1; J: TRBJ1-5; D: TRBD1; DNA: TGCAGTGCTAGAGCACAGGGGAGCAATCAGCCCCAGCATTTT; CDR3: CSARAQGSNQPQHF
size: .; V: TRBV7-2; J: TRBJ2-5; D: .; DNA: TGTGCCAGCAGCCTACAGACAGGTCAAGAGACCCAGTACTTC; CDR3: CASSLQTGQETQYF
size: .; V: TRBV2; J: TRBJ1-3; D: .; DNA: TGTGCCAGCAGTCAATACAGCTCTGGAAACACCATATATTTT; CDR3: CASSQYSSGNTIYF
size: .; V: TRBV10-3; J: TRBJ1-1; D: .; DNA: TGTGCCATCGGGTGGGGGTCGCAAGCTTTCTTT; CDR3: CAIGWGSQAFF
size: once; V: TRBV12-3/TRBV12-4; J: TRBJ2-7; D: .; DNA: TGTGCCAGCAGTTTCCGGGCAGGGAACTACGAGCAGTACTTC; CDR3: CASSFRAGNYEQYF
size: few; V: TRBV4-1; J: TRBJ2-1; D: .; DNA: TGCGCCAGCAGCCAAGAAGTAAGTCAGTCGGTTCGGGAGCAGTTCTTC; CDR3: CASSQEVSQSVREQFF
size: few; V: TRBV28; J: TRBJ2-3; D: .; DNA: TGTGCCAGCAGTTTGGACGTAAGCACAGATACGCAGTATTTT; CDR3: CASSLDVSTDTQYF
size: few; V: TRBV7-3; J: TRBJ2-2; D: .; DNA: TGTGCCAGCAGCTTAGGTCTGGGAGCGAACACCGGGGAGCTGTTTTTT; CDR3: CASSLGLGANTGELFF
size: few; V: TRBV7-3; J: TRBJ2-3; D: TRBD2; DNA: TGTGCCAGCAGCCAGGGACTAGCGGGGACAGATACGCAGTATTTT; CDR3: CASSQGLAGTDTQYF
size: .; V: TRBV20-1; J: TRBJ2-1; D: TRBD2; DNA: TGCAGTGCAACGACTAGCGCTAGCTCCTACAATGAGCAGTTCTTC; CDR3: CSATTSASSYNEQFF
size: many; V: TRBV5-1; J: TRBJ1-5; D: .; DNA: TGCGCCAGCAGCTTGGAGACAGGTGGCAATCAGCCCCAGCATTTT; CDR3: CASSLETGGNQPQHF
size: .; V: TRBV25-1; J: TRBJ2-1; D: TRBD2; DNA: TGTGCCAGCAGTGAAACGCTCCCTAGCGGGAGTAATGAGCAGTTCTTC; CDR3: CASSETLPSGSNEQFF
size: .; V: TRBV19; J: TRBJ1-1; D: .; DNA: TGTGCCAGTAGTACCTACCATGGGGGTGAAGCTTTCTTT; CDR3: CASSTYHGGEAFF
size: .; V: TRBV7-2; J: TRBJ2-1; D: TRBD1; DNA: TGTGCCAGCAGCTGGCCGGGACAGGGGCGCAATGAGCAGTTCTTC; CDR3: CASSWPGQGRNEQFF
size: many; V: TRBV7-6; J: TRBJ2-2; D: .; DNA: TGTGCCAGCAGCGATCGATTTCGAAGTAGGAACACCGGGGAGCTGTTTTTT; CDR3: CASSDRFRSRNTGELFF
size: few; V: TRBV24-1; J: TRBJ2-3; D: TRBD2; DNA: TGTGCCACCAGTGATTTGACTAGCGGGAAATTAGATACGCAGTATTTT; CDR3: CATSDLTSGKLDTQYF
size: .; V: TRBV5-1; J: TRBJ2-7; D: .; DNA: TGCGCCAGCAGCTTGTCGGGTTTAGCGGCTCCCTACGAGCAGTACTTC; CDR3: CASSLSGLAAPYEQYF
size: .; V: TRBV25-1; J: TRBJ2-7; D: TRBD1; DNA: TGTGCCAGCAGTGACCCCGGACAGGGGGACTACGAGCAGTACTTC; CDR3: CASSDPGQGDYEQYF